What follows are 12 T cell receptor beta chains derived from one specimen sequenced in a study of neurological immune-mediated disorders. TCRdb processed the 5' RACE reads anew with MiXCR; each CDR3 protein has one entry. The sample has around 47,000 distinct CDR3 sequences; 9.5% to 15% are singletons. The material sequenced was PBMCs. These TCRs come from a female donor in good health.

The table lists this clonotype with many counts. The V call is TRBV6-5, the J call TRBJ1-2; a weak D match, TRBD1 (6 bases). This CDR3 comprises 15 residues. V lost 6 bases and J 6 bases, leaving 20 bases between the germline ends. Germline lookup yields CDR1 MNHEY and CDR2 SVGAGI. CDR3 protein: CASRTPFGGRDGYTF. The CDR3 bases are TGTGCCAGCAGGACACCCTTTGGGGGCAGGGATGGCTACACCTTC.

Many counts were recorded for this clonotype. The gene calls are TRBV6-5 and TRBJ1-5; maybe TRBD1 (5 bases). Germline V gene sequence: CDR1 MNHEY, CDR2 SVGAGI. The CDR3 has 15 residues. V was pared by 4 bases and J by 3 bases, with 13 bases between. The CDR3 region has the DNA TGTGCCAGCAGTTCGGGGGGGGGGGTCAATCAGCCCCAGCATTTT. Its protein is CASSSGGGVNQPQHF.

This clonotype was counted ten times or more. CDR3 DNA sequence: TGTGCCAGCAGTTTGATAGCAGGGGGGAACTATGGCTACACCTTC. It codes for CASSLIAGGNYGYTF. J is TRBJ1-2 and V is TRBV28; 7 bases map to TRBD1. V trimming: 3 bases; J trimming: 2 bases; junction bases outside the gene matches: 6. Looked up from germline, CDR1 is MDHEN and CDR2 is SYDVKM. This CDR3 contains 15 residues.

This clonotype was observed at least ten times. The chain has TRBV6-6 and TRBJ2-1; the D gene is possibly TRBD2 (6 bases). The V end was cut by 6 bases, the J end by 8 bases, with 17 bases between. The CDR3 is 14 residues long. Germline V CDR1 and CDR2: MNHNY, SVGAGI (reference sequence). The CDR3 is CASRSRSRRDEQFF. In nucleotides, the CDR3 is TGTGCCAGCAGAAGTCGCTCCCGGAGGGATGAGCAGTTCTTC.

This clonotype has only one observation. At one of its ends the junction is not consistent with the germline gene, which may arise from a read error. The genes are TRBV7-3 and TRBJ2-2; a possible D gene is TRBD2 (6 bases). This CDR3 is 14 amino acids long. Germline CDR1 SGHTA, CDR2 FQGTGA. The CDR3 spells CTSSSGTVTGELFF. The DNA for the CDR3 is TGTACCAGCAGCTCCGGGACTGTGACCGGGGAGCTGTTTTTT. Full variable domain (remainder filled in from reference TRBV7-3 and TRBJ2-2): GAGVSQTPSNKVTEKGKYVELRCDPISGHTALYWYRQSLGQGPEFLIYFQGTGAADDSGLPNDRFFAVRPEGSVSTLKIQRTERGDSAVYLCTSSSGTVTGELFFGEGSRLTVL.

This clonotype has more than one count but fewer than ten. The genes are TRBV14 and TRBJ2-1; 7 bases fit TRBD1. Losses at the gene ends were 0 bases for V and 11 bases for J; bases not matched to a gene: 1. Germline V gene lookup returns CDR1 SGHDN and CDR2 FVKESK. CDR3 length: 12 residues. Here the CDR3 reads CASSQETGKQFF. The CDR3 DNA reads as TGTGCCAGCAGCCAAGAGACAGGGAAGCAGTTCTTC.

This clonotype showed up many times. The CDR3 region is CASSQTGTSYNEQFF. The DNA for the CDR3 is TGTGCCAGCAGCCAGACAGGGACCTCCTACAATGAGCAGTTCTTC. The V gene is TRBV3-1, the J gene TRBJ2-1; the match to TRBD1 covers 7 bases. The CDR3 length is 15 residues. V gave up 3 bases and J gave up 0 bases; unmatched junction bases: 2. The germline gives CDR1 LGHDT, CDR2 YNNKEL (reference sequence).

At least ten counts were recorded for this clonotype. The chain recombines TRBV27 with TRBJ1-4, with D perhaps matching TRBD1 (6 bases). Deletions cut 5 bases from V and 8 bases from J, with 18 bases between. There are 15 residues in the CDR3. CDR1 is MNHEY, CDR2 SMNVEV, per germline (reference sequence). The CDR3 region is CASSKGGGKEEKLFF. As DNA, the CDR3 is TGTGCCAGCAGTAAAGGGGGGGGTAAGGAGGAAAAACTGTTTTTT.

J is TRBJ2-5 and V is TRBV5-1, with D possibly TRBD2 on 7 matching bases. Between the trimmed V and J ends, which lost 4 bases and 5 bases, there was a span of 21 bases. Germline CDR1 SGHRS, CDR2 YFSETQ. The CDR3 consists of 16 residues. CDR3 sequence reads: CASSPHGGGRGETQYF. DNA of the CDR3: TGCGCCAGCAGCCCCCATGGGGGGGGGCGGGGCGAGACCCAGTACTTC.

This clonotype was observed at least ten times. The chain carries TRBV27 and TRBJ1-1; perhaps TRBD1 as D (6 bases). The V gene lost 8 bases and the J gene lost 2 bases, with 15 bases spanning the gap. This CDR3 has 14 amino acids. Germline-derived CDR1 and CDR2 are MNHEY and SMNVEV (reference sequence). The CDR3 sequence is CASGPAGGNTEAFF. CDR3 DNA: TGTGCCAGCGGACCGGCCGGGGGCAACACTGAAGCTTTCTTT.

This clonotype was seen repeatedly, ten times or more. The gene calls are TRBV7-2 and TRBJ2-1; D not resolved. The V and J ends lost 5 bases and 7 bases respectively, with 12 bases between them. CDR3 length: 13 residues. The germline V gene encodes CDR1 SGHTA and CDR2 FQGNSA. The CDR3 DNA reads TGTGCCAGCAGCGTGGACGCCCCAAATGAGCAGTTCTTC. This translates into CASSVDAPNEQFF.

By frequency in the sample, this clonotype is medium-sized. The gene calls are TRBV6-6 and TRBJ2-7; D unresolved. V was shortened by 6 bases and J by 2 bases, with 17 bases between the two germline ends. CDR3 length: 15 amino acids. Per germline, CDR1 MNHNY and CDR2 SVGAGI (reference sequence). The CDR3 is CASRLQSGPTYEQYF. DNA for the CDR3: TGTGCCAGCAGGCTCCAGAGTGGACCAACCTACGAGCAGTACTTC.